A single sample is the source of the 20 T cell receptor beta chains below, sequenced in a study of blood T cell repertoires in COVID-19 (dated by TCRdb to 2018 to 2020). Preparation of the library involved the immunoSEQ multiplex PCR assay. What TCRdb holds here is the immuneACCESS table cut down to in-frame rearrangements. Part of the clones is not present; checked against another copy, under half of the missing clones reflect an unresolved V gene, and the others are unexplained. This sample gives tens of thousands of clones in total; 70% to 90% of them show up just once. Clones ranked in the top ten supply 0.9% to 1.5% of the sample. The sequenced sample was peripheral blood. The receptors were sampled from a man in his forties with acute or convalescent COVID-19.

This clone was counted a few times. The chain recombines TRBV24-1 with TRBJ1-5, with a weak D call TRBD1 (6 bases). CDR1 is KGHDR and CDR2 is SFDVKD in the germline V gene. Trimming stripped 7 bases from V and 7 bases from J, with 16 bases between. The CDR3 consists of 14 residues. CDR3 nucleotide sequence: TGTGCCACCAGCGCAGGGGCAGGAGAACAGCCCCAGCATTTT. Residues: CATSAGAGEQPQHF.

This clone has a handful of counts. The J gene is TRBJ1-1, the V gene TRBV6-6, with unresolved D. Trimming cost V 2 bases and J 5 bases, with 6 bases left between them. The CDR3 extends over 12 amino acids. Germline V gene lookup returns CDR1 MNHNY and CDR2 SVGAGI (reference sequence). CDR3 DNA: TGTGCCAGCAGTTACATACAGACTGAAGCTTTCTTT. Residues: CASSYIQTEAFF.

This clone has just one count. The rearrangement joins TRBV5-4 to TRBJ1-2, with 7 positions matching TRBD1. This CDR3 comprises 16 residues. The V and J ends lost 4 bases and 5 bases, in that order; junction bases with no gene match: 14. Germline lookup yields CDR1 SGHNT and CDR2 YYREEE (reference sequence). CDR3 in amino acids: CASSPVGTESFYGYTF. DNA for the CDR3: TGTGCCAGCAGCCCGGTAGGGACAGAGAGTTTTTATGGCTACACCTTC.

The V and J genes are TRBV7-2 and TRBJ1-6; D gene uncertain. The V gene lost 3 bases and the J gene lost 13 bases, with 13 bases spanning the gap. Germline loops: CDR1 SGHTA, CDR2 FQGNSA. This CDR3 has 13 amino acids. CDR3 nucleotide sequence: TGTGCCAGCAGCTTTCAACTCTCCGCGCCCCTCCACTTT. It codes for CASSFQLSAPLHF. Combining the CDR3 with reference TRBV7-2 and TRBJ1-6 gives the whole variable domain GAGVSQSPSNKVTEKGKDVELRCDPISGHTALYWYRQSLGQGLEFLIYFQGNSAPDKSGLPSDRFSAERTGGSVSTLTIQRTQQEDSAVYLCASSFQLSAPLHFGNGTRLTVT.

The chain employs TRBV19 and TRBJ1-2; no reliable D call. Germline V gene sequence: CDR1 LNHDA, CDR2 SQIVND (reference sequence). The V end was cut by 4 bases, the J end by 4 bases, with 10 bases between. This CDR3 spans 13 amino acids. CDR3 nucleotides: TGTGCCAGTAGTAACGGGGAGGCCTATGGCTACACCTTC. It translates to CASSNGEAYGYTF.

V and J are TRBV5-1 and TRBJ1-6; a possible D gene is TRBD1 (6 bases). Germline V gene sequence: CDR1 SGHRS, CDR2 YFSETQ. The length of the CDR3 is 16 residues. V gave up 4 bases and J gave up 8 bases, with 19 bases separating them. CDR3: CASSDYRVGFDSPLHF. The CDR3, as DNA: TGCGCCAGCAGCGATTACAGGGTAGGATTTGATTCACCCCTCCACTTT.

The chain uses TRBV3-1 (or the pseudogene TRBV3-2) and TRBJ1-1; 9 bases line up with TRBD1. Trimming took 0 bases from V and 10 from J; bases not matched to a gene: 6. This CDR3 contains 14 residues. From germline, CDR1 is LGHDT and CDR2 YNNKEL (reference sequence). The CDR3 is CASSQEQGARPAFF. Here the CDR3 DNA reads TGTGCCAGCAGCCAAGAACAGGGGGCGCGACCAGCTTTCTTT.

This chain joins TRBV7-8 and TRBJ2-2, with 8 bases that match TRBD2. The J segment lost 4 bases and the V segment lost 5 bases, leaving 18 bases of the junction unmatched. The CDR3 totals 19 residues. The germline gives CDR1 SGHVS, CDR2 FQNEAQ. The CDR3 loop is CASSPRGTGGRVGTGELFF. CDR3 coding DNA: TGTGCCAGCAGCCCCCGGGGGACGGGGGGGCGAGTAGGCACCGGGGAGCTGTTTTTT.

The V call is TRBV30, the J call TRBJ1-4; D uncertain. CDR1 is GTSNPN and CDR2 is SVGIG in the germline V gene (reference sequence). This CDR3 has 12 amino acids. With 0 bases removed from V and 13 bases from J, the gap between germline ends came to 12 bases. The CDR3 loop reads CAWSVRRGGLFF. CDR3 bases: TGTGCCTGGAGTGTAAGGAGAGGAGGACTGTTTTTT. Together with reference TRBV30 and TRBJ1-4, the CDR3 gives the full variable domain: SQTIHQWPATLVQPVGSPLSLECTVEGTSNPNLYWYRQAAGRGLQLLFYSVGIGQISSEVPQNLSASRPQDRQFILSSKKLLLSDSGFYLCAWSVRRGGLFFGSGTQLSVL.

The chain has TRBV5-4 and TRBJ2-3; tentative D call: TRBD2 (6 bases). This CDR3 has 16 residues. Trimming pared 0 bases from V and 0 bases from J, leaving 11 bases between. The germline CDR1 and CDR2 sequences are SGHNT and YYREEE (reference sequence). The CDR3 region is CASSLVGGLSTDTQYF. CDR3 sequence (DNA): TGTGCCAGCAGCTTGGTTGGGGGACTCAGCACAGATACGCAGTATTTT.

The rearrangement links TRBV19 to TRBJ1-1, with TRBD1 matching over 7 bases. There are 11 residues in the CDR3. Germline-derived CDR1 and CDR2 are LNHDA and SQIVND (reference sequence). V was clipped by 6 bases and J by 11 bases; unmatched bases: 6. The CDR3 region is CASSQGGAAFF. Written as DNA, the CDR3 is TGTGCCAGTAGCCAGGGGGGTGCGGCTTTCTTT.

A few counts support this clone. As DNA, the CDR3 is TGCGCCAGCAGCTTGGCCGATGGGGAAGGAGGCGAGCAGTACTTC. Amino acid sequence: CASSLADGEGGEQYF. The V and J genes are TRBV5-1 and TRBJ2-7; D is possibly TRBD2 (5 bases). This CDR3 is built from 15 residues. Looked up from germline, CDR1 is SGHRS and CDR2 is YFSETQ. V dropped 0 bases and J dropped 6 bases, with 16 bases sitting between them.

V and J are TRBV5-4 and TRBJ1-1; the match to TRBD1 covers 7 bases. Germline CDR1 is SGHNT and CDR2 is YYREEE (reference sequence). The trim removed 2 bases at V and 1 base at J, leaving 2 bases unmatched. The CDR3 length is 14 residues. This CDR3 is CASSFGTANTEAFF. The CDR3 bases are TGTGCCAGCAGCTTCGGGACAGCGAACACTGAAGCTTTCTTT.

The CDR3 reads CASSLAPSGGYEQYF. CDR3 bases: TGTGCCAGCAGCCTCGCACCTAGCGGGGGTTACGAGCAGTACTTC. This chain uses TRBV28 with TRBJ2-7; 10 nucleotides agree with TRBD2. The germline V gene encodes CDR1 MDHEN and CDR2 SYDVKM. V shed 6 bases, J shed 4 bases, and the junction held 9 bases outside the gene matches. CDR3 length: 15 amino acids.

The chain uses TRBV18 and TRBJ1-1; D unclear. The V end lost 3 bases, the J end lost 8 bases, and 10 bases lay between the germline ends. Germline-derived CDR1 and CDR2 are KGHSH and LQKENI. The CDR3 runs 12 residues. CDR3 sequence: CASSPGEREAFF. The DNA of the CDR3 is TGTGCCAGCTCACCCGGTGAGAGGGAAGCTTTCTTT.

This clone occurred once. The J gene is TRBJ2-5, the V gene TRBV3-1 (or the pseudogene TRBV3-2); D may be TRBD1 (6 bases). CDR1 and CDR2 (germline): LGHDT, YNNKEL (reference sequence). This CDR3 comprises 16 residues. V gave up 1 base and J gave up 6 bases, with 18 bases separating them. CDR3 in DNA: TGTGCCAGCAGCCAAGGGGTGGGGGCCTGGGAGAAGACCCAGTACTTC. Protein sequence: CASSQGVGAWEKTQYF.

This chain joins TRBV29-1 and TRBJ2-7, with a weak D call TRBD1 (6 bases). CDR3 length: 11 residues. With 6 bases removed from V and 3 bases from J, the gap between germline ends came to 9 bases. The germline gives CDR1 SQVTM, CDR2 ANQGSEA. CDR3 in DNA: TGCAGCGTCTTACAGGGCTACGAGCAGTACTTC. Translating gives CSVLQGYEQYF.

The chain couples TRBV19 to TRBJ2-7; 9 bases match TRBD1. V trimming: 5 bases; J trimming: 0 bases; junction bases outside the gene matches: 5. The CDR3 has 15 amino acids. The V gene's germline CDR1 is LNHDA and CDR2 SQIVND (reference sequence). The CDR3 sequence: CASSRQGESSYEQYF. In DNA, the CDR3 is TGTGCCAGTAGTCGACAGGGGGAAAGCTCCTACGAGCAGTACTTC.

The chain links TRBV11-3 to TRBJ2-6; TRBD1 matches at 8 bases. Germline lookup yields CDR1 SGHNT and CDR2 YENEEA. After removal of 1 base from V and 4 bases from J, the junction contained 3 bases not matched to a gene. CDR3 size: 16 residues. CDR3 sequence (DNA): TGTGCCAGCAGCTTAGGGGACAGGTCGGGGGCCAACGTCCTGACTTTC. Its protein is CASSLGDRSGANVLTF.

The rearrangement links TRBV3-1 (or the pseudogene TRBV3-2) to TRBJ2-1, with 10 bases aligning to TRBD2. Germline values: CDR1 LGHDT, CDR2 YNNKEL (reference sequence). The J segment lost 4 bases and the V segment lost 0 bases, leaving 9 bases of the junction unmatched. The CDR3 is 18 residues long. As DNA, the CDR3 is TGTGCCAGCAGCCAAGATCTCGCTAGCGGGGGAGGATACAATGAGCAGTTCTTC. Its translation: CASSQDLASGGGYNEQFF.